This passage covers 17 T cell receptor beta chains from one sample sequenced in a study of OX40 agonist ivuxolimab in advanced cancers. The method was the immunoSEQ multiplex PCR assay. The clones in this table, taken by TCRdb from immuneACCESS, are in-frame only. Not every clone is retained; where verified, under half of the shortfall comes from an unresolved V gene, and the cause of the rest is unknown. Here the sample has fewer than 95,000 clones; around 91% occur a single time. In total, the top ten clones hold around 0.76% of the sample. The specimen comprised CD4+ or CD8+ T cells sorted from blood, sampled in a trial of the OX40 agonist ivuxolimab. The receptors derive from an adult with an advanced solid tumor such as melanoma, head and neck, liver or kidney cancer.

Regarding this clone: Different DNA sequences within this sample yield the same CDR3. The CDR3 spells CASSLESYEQYF. For the CDR3, the DNA is TGCGCCAGCAGCTTGGAGTCTTACGAGCAGTACTTC. The chain couples TRBV5-1 to TRBJ2-7; unclear D gene. Trimming pared 0 bases from V and 4 bases from J, leaving 5 bases between. The germline V gene has CDR1 SGHRS and CDR2 YFSETQ. This CDR3 region has 12 residues.

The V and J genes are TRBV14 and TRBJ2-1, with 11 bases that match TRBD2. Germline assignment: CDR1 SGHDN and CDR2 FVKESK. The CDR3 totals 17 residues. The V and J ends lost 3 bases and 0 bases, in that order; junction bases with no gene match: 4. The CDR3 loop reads CASSQVGLADSYNEQFF. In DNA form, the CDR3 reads TGTGCCAGCAGCCAGGTGGGACTAGCGGACTCCTACAATGAGCAGTTCTTC.

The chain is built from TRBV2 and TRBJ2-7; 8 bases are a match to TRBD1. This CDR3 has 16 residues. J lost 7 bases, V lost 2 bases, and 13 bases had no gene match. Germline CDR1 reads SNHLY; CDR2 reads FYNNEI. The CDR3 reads CASSEPRTGFFREQYF. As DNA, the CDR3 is TGTGCCAGCAGTGAACCTAGGACAGGGTTTTTCCGGGAGCAGTACTTC.

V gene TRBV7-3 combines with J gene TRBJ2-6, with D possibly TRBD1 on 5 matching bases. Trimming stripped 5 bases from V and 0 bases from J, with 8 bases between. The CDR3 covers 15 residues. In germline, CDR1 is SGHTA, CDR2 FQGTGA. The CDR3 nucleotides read TGTGCCAGCAGCCTCGACAGCTCTGGGGCCAACGTCCTGACTTTC. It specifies CASSLDSSGANVLTF.

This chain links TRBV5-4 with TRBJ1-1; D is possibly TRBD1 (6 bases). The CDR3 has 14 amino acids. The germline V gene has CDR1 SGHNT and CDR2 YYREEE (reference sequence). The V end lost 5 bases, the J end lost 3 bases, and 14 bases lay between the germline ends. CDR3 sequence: CASSEQGPDTEAFF. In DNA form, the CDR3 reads TGTGCCAGCAGTGAACAGGGTCCTGACACTGAAGCTTTCTTT.

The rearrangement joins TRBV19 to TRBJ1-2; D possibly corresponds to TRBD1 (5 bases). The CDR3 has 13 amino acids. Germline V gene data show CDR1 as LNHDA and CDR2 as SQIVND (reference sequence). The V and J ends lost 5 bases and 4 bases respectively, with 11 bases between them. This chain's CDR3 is CASSFSRGYGYTF. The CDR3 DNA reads TGTGCCAGTAGTTTTTCAAGGGGCTATGGCTACACCTTC.

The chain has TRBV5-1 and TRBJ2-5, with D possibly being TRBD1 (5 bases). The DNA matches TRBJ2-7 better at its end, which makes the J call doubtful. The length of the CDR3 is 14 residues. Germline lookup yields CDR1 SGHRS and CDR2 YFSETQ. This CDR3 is CASRLQGASYEQYF. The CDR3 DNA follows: TGCGCCAGTCGACTTCAGGGCGCTTCCTACGAGCAGTACTTC.

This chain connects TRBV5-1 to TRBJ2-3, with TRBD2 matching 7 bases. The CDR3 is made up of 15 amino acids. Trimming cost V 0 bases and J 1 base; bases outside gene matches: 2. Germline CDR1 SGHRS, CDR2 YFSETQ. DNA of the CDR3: TGCGCCAGCAGCTTGGCCACTAGCGGCACAGATACGCAGTATTTT. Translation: CASSLATSGTDTQYF.

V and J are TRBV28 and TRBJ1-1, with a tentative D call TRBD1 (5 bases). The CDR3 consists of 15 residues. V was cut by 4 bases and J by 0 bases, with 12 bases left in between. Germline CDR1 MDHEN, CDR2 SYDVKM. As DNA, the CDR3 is TGTGCCAGCAGTTCTAAGACAGTTATGAACACTGAAGCTTTCTTT. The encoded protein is CASSSKTVMNTEAFF.

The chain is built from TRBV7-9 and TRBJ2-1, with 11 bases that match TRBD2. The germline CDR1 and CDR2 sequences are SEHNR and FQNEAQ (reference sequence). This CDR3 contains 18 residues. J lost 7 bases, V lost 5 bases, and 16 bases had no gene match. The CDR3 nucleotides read TGTGCCAGCAGCCCAACCCCCCTGACTAGCGGGAAAAGAAATGAGCAGTTCTTC. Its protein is CASSPTPLTSGKRNEQFF.

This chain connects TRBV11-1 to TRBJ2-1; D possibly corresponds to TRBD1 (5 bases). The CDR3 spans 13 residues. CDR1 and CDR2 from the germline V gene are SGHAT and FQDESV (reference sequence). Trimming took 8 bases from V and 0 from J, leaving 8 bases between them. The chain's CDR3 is CASGARSYNEQFF. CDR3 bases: TGTGCCAGCGGGGCCCGCTCCTACAATGAGCAGTTCTTC.

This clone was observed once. DNA for the CDR3: TGCGCCAGCAGCCCAAAACTAGCGGGAGGTGTAGATACGCAGTATTTT. It specifies CASSPKLAGGVDTQYF. The chain joins TRBV5-1 to TRBJ2-3; TRBD2 aligns across 12 bases. The CDR3 covers 16 residues. Trimming removed 4 bases from V and 5 bases from J; junction bases left unmatched: 8. Germline assignment: CDR1 SGHRS and CDR2 YFSETQ.

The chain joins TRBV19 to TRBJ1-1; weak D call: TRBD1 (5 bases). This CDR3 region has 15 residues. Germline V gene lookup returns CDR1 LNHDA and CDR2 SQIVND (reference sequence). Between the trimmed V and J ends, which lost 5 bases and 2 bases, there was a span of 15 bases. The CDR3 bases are TGTGCCAGTAGTGTACAGGAAGGTGCAAACACTGAAGCTTTCTTT. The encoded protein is CASSVQEGANTEAFF.

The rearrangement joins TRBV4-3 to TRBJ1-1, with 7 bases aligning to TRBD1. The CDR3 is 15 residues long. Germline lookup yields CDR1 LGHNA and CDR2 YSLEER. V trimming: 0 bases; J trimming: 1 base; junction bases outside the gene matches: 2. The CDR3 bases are TGCGCCAGCAGCCAAGAAGGGGGCGGGAACACTGAAGCTTTCTTT. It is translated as CASSQEGGGNTEAFF.

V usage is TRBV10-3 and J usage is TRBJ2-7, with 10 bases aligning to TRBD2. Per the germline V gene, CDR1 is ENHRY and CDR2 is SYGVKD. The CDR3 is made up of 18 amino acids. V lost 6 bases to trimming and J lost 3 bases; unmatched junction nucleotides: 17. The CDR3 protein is CAIRAPEGLAGGLYEQYF. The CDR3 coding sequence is TGTGCCATCAGGGCACCGGAGGGATTAGCGGGAGGACTCTACGAGCAGTACTTC.

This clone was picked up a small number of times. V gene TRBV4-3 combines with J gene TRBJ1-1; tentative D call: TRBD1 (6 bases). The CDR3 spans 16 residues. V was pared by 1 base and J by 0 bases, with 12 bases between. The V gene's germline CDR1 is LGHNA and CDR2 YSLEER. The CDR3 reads CASSQGPQGLNTEAFF. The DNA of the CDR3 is TGCGCCAGCAGCCAAGGCCCACAGGGCCTGAACACTGAAGCTTTCTTT.

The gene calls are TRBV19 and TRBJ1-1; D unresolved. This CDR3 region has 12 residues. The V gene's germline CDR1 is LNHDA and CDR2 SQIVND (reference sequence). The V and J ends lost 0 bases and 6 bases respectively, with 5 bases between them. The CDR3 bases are TGTGCCAGTAGTATAGATTCGGCTGAAGCTTTCTTT. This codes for CASSIDSAEAFF.